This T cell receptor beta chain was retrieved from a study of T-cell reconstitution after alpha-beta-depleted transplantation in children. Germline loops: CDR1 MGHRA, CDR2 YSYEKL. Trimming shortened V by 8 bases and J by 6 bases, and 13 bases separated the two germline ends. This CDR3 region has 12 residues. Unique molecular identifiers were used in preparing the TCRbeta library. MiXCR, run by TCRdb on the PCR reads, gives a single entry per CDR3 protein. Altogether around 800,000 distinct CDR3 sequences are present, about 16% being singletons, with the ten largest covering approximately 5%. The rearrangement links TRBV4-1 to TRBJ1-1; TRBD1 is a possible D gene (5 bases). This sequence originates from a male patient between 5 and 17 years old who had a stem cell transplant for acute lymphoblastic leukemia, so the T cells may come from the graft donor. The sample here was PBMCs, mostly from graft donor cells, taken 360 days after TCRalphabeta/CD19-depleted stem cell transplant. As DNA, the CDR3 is TGCGCCAGCTCGGGACCGCGGGCTGAAGCTTTCTTT. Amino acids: CASSGPRAEAFF.